The present entry profiles one T cell receptor (beta chain) with its context. The data were taken from a study of cytotoxic CD8 clonotypes in ibrutinib-treated CLL. The repertoire was sequenced with immunoSEQ multiplex PCR; TCRdb's copy has only in-frame clones and lacks some. The sample lists about 40,000 clones, 65% to 70% seen once, with roughly 7% in the top ten. Source: PBMCs, taken at disease progression, from a patient treated with ibrutinib. The TCR comes from a human donor with chronic lymphocytic leukemia.

The DNA for the CDR3 is TGTGCCAGCAGCACTCAAGGCTTTGAGCAGTACTTC. Its protein is CASSTQGFEQYF. The V and J genes are TRBV11-2 and TRBJ2-7; D not certain. The length of the CDR3 is 12 residues. Trimming stripped 5 bases from V and 7 bases from J, with 12 bases between. Germline V CDR1 and CDR2: SGHAT, FQNNGV.